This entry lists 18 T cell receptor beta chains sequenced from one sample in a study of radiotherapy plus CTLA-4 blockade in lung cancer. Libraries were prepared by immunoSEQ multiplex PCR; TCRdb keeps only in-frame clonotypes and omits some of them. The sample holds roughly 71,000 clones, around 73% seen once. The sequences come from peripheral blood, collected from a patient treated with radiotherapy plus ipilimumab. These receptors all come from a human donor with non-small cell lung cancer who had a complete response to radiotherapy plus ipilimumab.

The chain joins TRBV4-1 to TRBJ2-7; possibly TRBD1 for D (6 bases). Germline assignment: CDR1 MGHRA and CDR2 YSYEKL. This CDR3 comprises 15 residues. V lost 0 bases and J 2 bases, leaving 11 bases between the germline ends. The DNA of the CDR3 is TGCGCCAGCAGCCAAGAGACAGGTCGAACCTACGAGCAGTACGTC. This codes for CASSQETGRTYEQYV.

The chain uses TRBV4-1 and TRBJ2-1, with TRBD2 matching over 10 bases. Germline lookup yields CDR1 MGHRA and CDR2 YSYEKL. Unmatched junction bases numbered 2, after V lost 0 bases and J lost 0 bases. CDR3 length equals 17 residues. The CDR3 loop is CASSQDGTSASYNEQFF. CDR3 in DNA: TGCGCCAGCAGCCAAGATGGGACTAGCGCCTCCTACAATGAGCAGTTCTTC.

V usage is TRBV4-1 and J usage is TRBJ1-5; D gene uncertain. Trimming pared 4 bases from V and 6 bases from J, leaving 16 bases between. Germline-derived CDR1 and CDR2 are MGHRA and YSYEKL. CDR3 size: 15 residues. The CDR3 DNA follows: TGCGCCAGCAGCCCGCCCGGGCTGGTCACTCAGCCCCAGCATTTT. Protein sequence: CASSPPGLVTQPQHF.

CDR3 sequence reads: CASSALTEAFF. In DNA, the CDR3 is TGTGCCAGCAGTGCCCTCACTGAAGCTTTCTTT. This chain connects TRBV28 to TRBJ1-1; D gene unclear. Trimming left V 5 bases short and J 4 bases short, with 5 bases between. There are 11 residues in the CDR3. Per the germline V gene, CDR1 is MDHEN and CDR2 is SYDVKM.

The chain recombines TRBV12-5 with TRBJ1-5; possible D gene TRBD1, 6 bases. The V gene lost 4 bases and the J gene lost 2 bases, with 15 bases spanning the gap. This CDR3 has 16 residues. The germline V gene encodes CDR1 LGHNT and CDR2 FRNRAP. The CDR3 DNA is TGTGCTAGTGGTTCGGACAGTTTTTTGGGCAATCAGCCCCAGCATTTT. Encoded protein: CASGSDSFLGNQPQHF. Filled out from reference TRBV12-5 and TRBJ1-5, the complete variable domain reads DARVTQTPRHKVTEMGQEVTMRCQPILGHNTVFWYRQTMMQGLELLAYFRNRAPLDDSGMPKDRFSAEMPDATLATLKIQPSEPRDSAVYFCASGSDSFLGNQPQHFGDGTRLSIL.

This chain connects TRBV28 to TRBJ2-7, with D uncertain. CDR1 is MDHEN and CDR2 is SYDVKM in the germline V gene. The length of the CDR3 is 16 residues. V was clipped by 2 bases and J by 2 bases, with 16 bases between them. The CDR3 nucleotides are TGTGCCAGCAGTTTAGCCTCTTCTAGAAGTGCCTACGAGCAGTACGTC. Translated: CASSLASSRSAYEQYV.

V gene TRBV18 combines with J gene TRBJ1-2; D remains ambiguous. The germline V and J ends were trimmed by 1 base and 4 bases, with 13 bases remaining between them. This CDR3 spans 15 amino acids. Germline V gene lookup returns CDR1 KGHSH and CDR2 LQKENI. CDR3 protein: CASSPRDPVFYGYTF. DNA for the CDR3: TGTGCCAGCTCACCACGCGATCCGGTATTCTATGGCTACACCTTC.

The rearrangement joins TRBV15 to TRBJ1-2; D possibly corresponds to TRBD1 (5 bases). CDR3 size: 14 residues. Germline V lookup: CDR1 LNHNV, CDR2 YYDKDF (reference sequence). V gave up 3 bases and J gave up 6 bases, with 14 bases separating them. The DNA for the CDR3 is TGTGCCACCAGCAGGGCGGGGGGTCCGCATGGCTACACCTTC. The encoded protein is CATSRAGGPHGYTF.

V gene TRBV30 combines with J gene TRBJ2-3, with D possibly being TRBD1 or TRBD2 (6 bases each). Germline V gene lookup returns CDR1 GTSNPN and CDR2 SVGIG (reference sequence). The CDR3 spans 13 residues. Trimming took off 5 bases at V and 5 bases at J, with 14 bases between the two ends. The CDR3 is CAWGGGLRDTQYF. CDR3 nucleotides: TGTGCCTGGGGAGGGGGGCTTAGAGATACGCAGTATTTT.

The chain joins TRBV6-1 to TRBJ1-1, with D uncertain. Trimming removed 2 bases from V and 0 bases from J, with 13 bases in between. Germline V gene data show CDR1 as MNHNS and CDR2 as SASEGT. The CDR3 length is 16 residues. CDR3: CASSEFFGQMNTEAFF. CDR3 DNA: TGTGCCAGCAGTGAATTTTTCGGGCAGATGAACACTGAAGCTTTCTTT.

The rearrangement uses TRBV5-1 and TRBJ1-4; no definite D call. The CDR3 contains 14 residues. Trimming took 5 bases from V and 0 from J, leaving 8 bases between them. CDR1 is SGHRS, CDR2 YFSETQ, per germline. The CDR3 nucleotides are TGCGCCAGCAGAAGACGGGCAACTAATGAAAAACTGTTTTTT. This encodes CASRRRATNEKLFF.

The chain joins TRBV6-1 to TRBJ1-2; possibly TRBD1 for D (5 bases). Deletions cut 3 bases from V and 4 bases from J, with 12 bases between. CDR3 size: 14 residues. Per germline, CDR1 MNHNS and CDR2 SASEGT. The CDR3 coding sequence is TGTGCCAGCAGTGAGACTTGGGGGGGCTATGGCTACACCTTC. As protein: CASSETWGGYGYTF.

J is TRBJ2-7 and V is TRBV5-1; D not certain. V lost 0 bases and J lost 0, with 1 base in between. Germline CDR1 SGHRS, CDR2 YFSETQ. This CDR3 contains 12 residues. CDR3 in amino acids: CASSLVSYEQYV. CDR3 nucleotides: TGCGCCAGCAGCTTGGTCTCCTACGAGCAGTACGTC.

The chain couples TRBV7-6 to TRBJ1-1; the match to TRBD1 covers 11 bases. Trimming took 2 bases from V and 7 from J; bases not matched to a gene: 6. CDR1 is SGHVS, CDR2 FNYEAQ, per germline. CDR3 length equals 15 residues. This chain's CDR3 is CASSLIAGTGGEAFF. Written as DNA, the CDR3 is TGTGCCAGCAGCTTAATTGCTGGGACAGGGGGTGAAGCTTTCTTT.

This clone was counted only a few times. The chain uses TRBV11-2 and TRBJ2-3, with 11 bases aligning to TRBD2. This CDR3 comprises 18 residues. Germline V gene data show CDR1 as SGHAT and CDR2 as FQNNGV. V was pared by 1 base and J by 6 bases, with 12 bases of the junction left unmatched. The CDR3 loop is CASSLGLGTSGGWDTQYF. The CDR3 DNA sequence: TGTGCCAGCAGCTTAGGATTGGGGACTAGCGGTGGTTGGGATACGCAGTATTTT.

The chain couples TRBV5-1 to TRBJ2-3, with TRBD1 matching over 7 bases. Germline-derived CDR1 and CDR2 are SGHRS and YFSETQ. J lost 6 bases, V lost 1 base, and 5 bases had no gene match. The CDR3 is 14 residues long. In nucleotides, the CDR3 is TGCGCCAGCAGCTTGCAGGGGGAAGGCGATACGCAGTATTTT. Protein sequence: CASSLQGEGDTQYF.

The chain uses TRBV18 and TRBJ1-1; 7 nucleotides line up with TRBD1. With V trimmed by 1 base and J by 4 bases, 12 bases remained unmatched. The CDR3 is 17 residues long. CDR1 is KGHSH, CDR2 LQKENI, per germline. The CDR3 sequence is CASSPLRDSPWSTEAFF. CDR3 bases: TGTGCCAGCTCACCACTCCGGGACAGCCCTTGGAGCACTGAAGCTTTCTTT.

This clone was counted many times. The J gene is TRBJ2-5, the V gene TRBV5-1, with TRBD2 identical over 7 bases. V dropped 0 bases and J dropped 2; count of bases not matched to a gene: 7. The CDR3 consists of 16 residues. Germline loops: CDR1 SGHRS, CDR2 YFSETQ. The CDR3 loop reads CASSLGGGLPQETQYF. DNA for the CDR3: TGCGCCAGCAGCTTGGGGGGGGGACTACCACAAGAGACCCAGTACTTC.